A single T cell receptor beta chain is shown here with its context. The antigen is not known. These data originate in a study of cytomegalovirus exposure and HLA in healthy donors. Regarding the study as a whole: Later, TCR association rates were found to vary by HLA locus, highest for DRB1 and lowest for HLA-C. Presence/absence analyses took donor sequencing depth as roughly uniform. Indistinguishable V segments, including TRBV6-2 and TRBV6-3, were excluded.

V shed 3 bases, J shed 8 bases, and the junction held 8 bases outside the gene matches. CDR1 SGHDT and CDR2 YYEEEE come from the germline V gene. CDR3 length: 14 amino acids. Healthy bone marrow donors made up the cohort. In the PCR, 60 Vbeta and 13 Jbeta primers were used. TCRdb keeps only in-frame clones here, not all; method: immunoSEQ multiplex PCR. Of about 190,000 clones listed, roughly 79% were seen once; the top ten hold 1.6%. This chain uses TRBV5-6 with TRBJ2-4, with 7 bases matching TRBD1. Source material: PBMCs. This clonotype originated in a woman between 18 and 29 years old in good health and CMV-seronegative. The CDR3 DNA reads as TGTGCCAGCAGCTGGTCCGGGACAGCATACATTCAGTACTTC. Translating gives CASSWSGTAYIQYF.